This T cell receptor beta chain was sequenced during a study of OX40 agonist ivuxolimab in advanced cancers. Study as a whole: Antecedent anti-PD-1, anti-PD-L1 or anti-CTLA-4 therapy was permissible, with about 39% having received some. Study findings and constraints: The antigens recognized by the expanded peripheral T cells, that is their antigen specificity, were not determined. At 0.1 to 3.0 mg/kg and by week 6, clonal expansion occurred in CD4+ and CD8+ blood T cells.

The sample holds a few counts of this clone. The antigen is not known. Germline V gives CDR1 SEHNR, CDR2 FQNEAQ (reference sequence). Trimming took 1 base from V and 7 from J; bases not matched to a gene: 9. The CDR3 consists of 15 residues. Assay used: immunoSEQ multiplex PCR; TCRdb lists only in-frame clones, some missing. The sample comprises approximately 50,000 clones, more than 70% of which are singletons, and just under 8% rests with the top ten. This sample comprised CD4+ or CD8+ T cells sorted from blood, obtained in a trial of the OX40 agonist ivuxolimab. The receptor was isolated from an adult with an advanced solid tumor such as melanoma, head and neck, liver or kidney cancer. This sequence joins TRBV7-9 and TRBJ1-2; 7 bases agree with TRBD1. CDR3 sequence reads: CASSLDWDSMFGYTF. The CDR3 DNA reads TGTGCCAGCAGCTTAGATTGGGACAGTATGTTTGGCTACACCTTC.